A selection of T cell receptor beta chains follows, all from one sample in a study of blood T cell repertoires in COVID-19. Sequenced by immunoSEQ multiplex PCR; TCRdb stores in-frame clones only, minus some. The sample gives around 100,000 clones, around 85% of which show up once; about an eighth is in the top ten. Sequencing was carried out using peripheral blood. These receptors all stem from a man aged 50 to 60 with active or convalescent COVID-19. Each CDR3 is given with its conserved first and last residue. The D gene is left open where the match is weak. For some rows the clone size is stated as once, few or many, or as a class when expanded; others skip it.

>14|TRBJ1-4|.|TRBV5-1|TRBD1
CASGPDREGEKLFF
TGCGCCAGCGGCCCGGACAGGGAGGGAGAAAAACTGTTTTTT
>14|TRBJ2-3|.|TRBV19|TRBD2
CASAPSGSTDTQYF
TGTGCCAGTGCTCCTAGCGGTAGCACAGATACGCAGTATTTT
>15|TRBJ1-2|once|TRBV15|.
CATSRVGQRAYGYTF
TGTGCCACCAGCAGAGTGGGACAAAGGGCTTATGGCTACACCTTC
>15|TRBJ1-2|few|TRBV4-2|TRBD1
CASSQEGQASYGYTF
TGTGCCAGCAGCCAGGAGGGACAGGCGTCCTATGGCTACACCTTC
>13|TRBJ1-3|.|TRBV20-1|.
CSASQGSGNTIYF
TGCAGTGCGAGTCAGGGCTCTGGAAACACCATATATTTT
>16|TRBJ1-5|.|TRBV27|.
CASSLSDPTPSEPQHF
TGTGCCAGCAGTTTATCAGACCCAACTCCTAGTGAGCCCCAGCATTTT
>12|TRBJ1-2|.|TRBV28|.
CASNVKGVGYTF
TGTGCCAGCAACGTGAAGGGGGTTGGCTACACCTTC
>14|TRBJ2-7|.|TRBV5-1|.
CASSLDRDIDEQYF
TGCGCCAGCAGCTTGGACAGGGATATAGACGAGCAGTACTTC
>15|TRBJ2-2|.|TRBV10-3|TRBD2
CATMGLAGGTGELFF
TGTGCCACAATGGGACTAGCGGGAGGAACCGGGGAGCTGTTTTTT
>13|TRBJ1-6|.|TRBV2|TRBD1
CAGQGYRDSPLHF
TGTGCCGGACAGGGGTATCGGGATTCACCCCTCCACTTT
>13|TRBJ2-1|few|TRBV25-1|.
CASSVSFVHEQFF
TGTGCCAGCAGTGTTTCCTTCGTTCATGAGCAGTTCTTC
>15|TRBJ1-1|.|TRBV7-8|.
CASFVGRVRTTEAFF
TGTGCCAGCTTTGTAGGGAGGGTCAGGACCACTGAAGCTTTCTTT
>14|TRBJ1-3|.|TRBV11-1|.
CASSPQSSGNTIYF
TGTGCCAGCAGCCCACAGAGTTCTGGAAACACCATATATTTT
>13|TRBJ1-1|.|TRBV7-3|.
CASRLTVNTEAFF
TGTGCCAGCAGACTGACAGTTAACACTGAAGCTTTCTTT
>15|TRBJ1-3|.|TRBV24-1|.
CATSDSRGSGNTIYF
TGTGCCACCAGTGACAGCAGGGGCTCTGGAAACACCATATATTTT
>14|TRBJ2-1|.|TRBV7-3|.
CASSLLHNTNEQFF
TGTGCCAGCAGCTTACTTCACAACACCAATGAGCAGTTCTTC
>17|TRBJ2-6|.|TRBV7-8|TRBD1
CASSLRTGGSGANVLTF
TGTGCCAGCAGCCTCAGGACAGGGGGCTCAGGGGCCAACGTCCTGACTTTC
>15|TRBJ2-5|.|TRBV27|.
CASSLSRVYQETQYF
TGTGCCAGCAGTTTATCAAGAGTATACCAAGAGACCCAGTACTTC
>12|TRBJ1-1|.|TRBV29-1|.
CSTRLMNTEAFF
TGCAGCACCCGACTGATGAACACTGAAGCTTTCTTT
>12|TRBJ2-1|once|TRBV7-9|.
CASSINYNEQFF
TGTGCCAGCAGCATAAATTACAATGAGCAGTTCTTC
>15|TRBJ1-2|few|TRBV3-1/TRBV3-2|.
CASSQSVSANYGYTF
TGTGCCAGCAGCCAATCGGTTTCCGCTAACTATGGCTACACCTTC
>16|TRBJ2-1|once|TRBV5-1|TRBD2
CASSLALAGRGDEQFF
TGCGCCAGCAGCTTGGCGTTAGCGGGACGGGGAGATGAGCAGTTCTTC
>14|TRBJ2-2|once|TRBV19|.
CAGRDRGVTGELFF
TGTGCCGGGAGAGACCGCGGTGTTACCGGGGAGCTGTTTTTT
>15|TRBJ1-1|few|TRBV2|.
CASSGGASMNTEAFF
TGTGCCAGCAGTGGGGGAGCTAGTATGAACACTGAAGCTTTCTTT
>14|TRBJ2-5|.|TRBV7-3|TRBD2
CASSSPGTSGTQYF
TGTGCCAGCAGCTCCCCCGGGACTAGCGGCACCCAGTACTTC
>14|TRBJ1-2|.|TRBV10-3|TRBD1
CAISERTGGEGYTF
TGTGCCATCAGTGAACGGACAGGGGGGGAAGGCTACACCTTC
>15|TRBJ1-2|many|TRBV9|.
CASSVEATAVYGYTF
TGTGCCAGCAGCGTAGAAGCGACGGCCGTCTATGGCTACACCTTC
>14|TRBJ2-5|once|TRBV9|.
CASSVVRGQETQYF
TGTGCCAGCAGCGTAGTCAGGGGTCAAGAGACCCAGTACTTC
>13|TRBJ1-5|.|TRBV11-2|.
CASSLEGRGAQHF
TGTGCCAGCAGCTTAGAAGGCCGGGGGGCCCAGCATTTT
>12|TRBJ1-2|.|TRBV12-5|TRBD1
CASGPGTGGLTF
TGTGCTAGTGGACCCGGGACAGGGGGCCTCACCTTC
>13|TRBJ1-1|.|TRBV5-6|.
CASSLDRDTEAFF
TGTGCCAGCAGCTTGGACAGGGACACTGAAGCTTTCTTT
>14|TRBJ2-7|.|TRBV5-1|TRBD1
CASSRGQGGPEQYF
TGCGCCAGCAGTCGGGGACAGGGAGGGCCCGAGCAGTACTTC
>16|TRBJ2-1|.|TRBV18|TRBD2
CASSLTGTSGPSEQFF
TGTGCCAGCTCACTTACCGGGACTAGCGGACCTAGTGAGCAGTTCTTC
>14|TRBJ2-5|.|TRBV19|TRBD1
CASSTRQGVETQYF
TGTGCCAGTAGTACCAGACAGGGAGTCGAGACCCAGTACTTC
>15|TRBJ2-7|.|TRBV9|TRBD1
CASSVADRLTYEQYF
TGTGCCAGCAGCGTAGCGGACAGGCTAACCTACGAGCAGTACTTC
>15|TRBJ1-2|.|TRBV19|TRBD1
CASSLRQGRHYGYTF
TGTGCCAGTAGTCTACGACAGGGTAGACACTATGGCTACACCTTC
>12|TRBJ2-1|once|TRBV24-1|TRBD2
CATSAGGDEQFF
TGTGCCACCTCTGCGGGAGGAGACGAGCAGTTCTTC
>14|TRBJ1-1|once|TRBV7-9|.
CASGRGGALTEAFF
TGTGCCAGCGGTAGGGGAGGGGCACTCACTGAAGCTTTCTTT
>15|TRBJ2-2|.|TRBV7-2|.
CASSQLPLNTGELFF
TGTGCCAGCAGTCAACTTCCTCTGAACACCGGGGAGCTGTTTTTT
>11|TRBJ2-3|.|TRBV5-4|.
CASSLADTQYF
TGTGCCAGCAGCTTGGCGGATACGCAGTATTTT
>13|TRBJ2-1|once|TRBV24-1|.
CATSDSGSNEQFF
TGTGCCACCAGTGATAGTGGCAGTAATGAGCAGTTCTTC
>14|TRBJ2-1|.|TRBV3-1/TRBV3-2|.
CASSQVQNPNEQFF
TGTGCCAGCAGCCAAGTCCAGAACCCCAATGAGCAGTTCTTC
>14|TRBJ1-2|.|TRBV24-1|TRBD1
CATSDPGTGWGYTF
TGTGCCACCAGTGATCCCGGGACAGGGTGGGGCTACACCTTC
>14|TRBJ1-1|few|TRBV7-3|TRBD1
CASSIQPGGREAFF
TGTGCCAGCAGCATCCAACCAGGGGGCCGGGAGGCTTTCTTT
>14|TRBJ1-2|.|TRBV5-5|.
CASSYRQWDYGYTF
TGTGCCAGCAGCTACCGACAGTGGGACTATGGCTACACCTTC
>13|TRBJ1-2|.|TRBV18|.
CASSPPGGNGYTF
TGTGCCAGCTCACCACCGGGGGGGAATGGCTACACCTTC
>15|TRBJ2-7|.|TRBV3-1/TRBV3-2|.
CASSQDSSASYEQYF
TGTGCCAGCAGCCAAGATTCTAGCGCCTCCTACGAGCAGTACTTC
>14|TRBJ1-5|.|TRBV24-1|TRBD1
CATSGGDRAQPQHF
TGTGCCACCAGTGGCGGGGACAGGGCTCAGCCCCAGCATTTT
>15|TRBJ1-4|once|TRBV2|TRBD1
CASSEGGQGGEKLFF
TGTGCCAGCAGTGAAGGGGGACAGGGAGGAGAAAAACTGTTTTTT
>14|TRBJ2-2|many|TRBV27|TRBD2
CASSSRGETGELFF
TGTGCCAGCAGTTCACGGGGGGAAACCGGGGAGCTGTTTTTT
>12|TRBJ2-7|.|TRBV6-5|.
CASRPGLSEQYF
TGTGCCAGCAGGCCGGGACTCTCCGAGCAGTACTTC
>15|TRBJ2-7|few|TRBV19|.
CASSIENRAPYEQYF
TGTGCCAGTAGTATAGAAAACAGGGCTCCCTACGAGCAGTACTTC